This is a list of T cell receptor beta chains from one sample in a study of blood T cell repertoires in COVID-19. Assay: immunoSEQ multiplex PCR; the TCRdb copy retains only in-frame clones and omits some. Altogether fewer than 350,000 clones are present, 81% being singletons, with the ten largest covering over 2.5%. Input material: peripheral blood. The receptors were sampled from an older woman with active or convalescent COVID-19. CDR3s include the opening cysteine and the closing phenylalanine or tryptophan. Fields, in order: J gene, V gene, CDR3 protein.

j_call: TRBJ1-4
v_call: TRBV30
cdr3_aa: CAWSPGQRKLFF

j_call: TRBJ2-7
v_call: TRBV5-1
cdr3_aa: CASSMTAQNEQYF

j_call: TRBJ2-5
v_call: TRBV11-2
cdr3_aa: CASSRRVDPYQETQYF

j_call: TRBJ2-2
v_call: TRBV2
cdr3_aa: CASRVGQGNTGELFF

j_call: TRBJ2-7
v_call: TRBV27
cdr3_aa: CASSFAPGTYEQYF

j_call: TRBJ2-5
v_call: TRBV5-1
cdr3_aa: CASSIRTSGKETQYF

j_call: TRBJ2-7
v_call: TRBV23-1
cdr3_aa: CASSRPGAGSGSSSYEQYF

j_call: TRBJ2-2
v_call: TRBV19
cdr3_aa: CASSAGTVTGELFF

j_call: TRBJ2-5
v_call: TRBV7-3
cdr3_aa: CASSSSGTQETQYF

j_call: TRBJ1-5
v_call: TRBV7-9
cdr3_aa: CASSLQGGSNQPQHF

j_call: TRBJ2-4
v_call: TRBV9
cdr3_aa: CASSVHRVGDIQYF

j_call: TRBJ1-3
v_call: TRBV6-5
cdr3_aa: CASSLGSSGNTIYF

j_call: TRBJ1-1
v_call: TRBV4-1
cdr3_aa: CASSQSGHENTEAFF

j_call: TRBJ2-7
v_call: TRBV6-5
cdr3_aa: CASSLTGTGLHEQYF

j_call: TRBJ1-1
v_call: TRBV6-1
cdr3_aa: CASSEALRVNTEAFF

j_call: TRBJ2-1
v_call: TRBV19
cdr3_aa: CASSIPTSLFVDEQFF

j_call: TRBJ1-2
v_call: TRBV6-5
cdr3_aa: CASTNGDRTNYGYTF

j_call: TRBJ1-2
v_call: TRBV7-2
cdr3_aa: CASSVSGQFYGYTF

j_call: TRBJ1-1
v_call: TRBV7-3
cdr3_aa: CASSLNGRTEAFF

j_call: TRBJ2-3
v_call: TRBV29-1
cdr3_aa: CSGRGTDTQYF

j_call: TRBJ1-2
v_call: TRBV15
cdr3_aa: CATSRDTNRGGDGYTF

j_call: TRBJ2-3
v_call: TRBV19
cdr3_aa: CASQRDTDTQYF

j_call: TRBJ1-5
v_call: TRBV24-1
cdr3_aa: CATRHSLQENLGNQPQHF

j_call: TRBJ1-5
v_call: TRBV6-5
cdr3_aa: CASSSDRGQPQHF

j_call: TRBJ2-3
v_call: TRBV9
cdr3_aa: CASSVGTSGGPDTQYF

j_call: TRBJ1-1
v_call: TRBV4-1
cdr3_aa: CASSQGLEGFGEAFF

j_call: TRBJ2-3
v_call: TRBV7-2
cdr3_aa: CASSLGVWGPTDTQYF

j_call: TRBJ2-1
v_call: TRBV6-2/TRBV6-3
cdr3_aa: CASSLAGGPLEQFF

j_call: TRBJ1-6
v_call: TRBV5-6
cdr3_aa: CASSLGQGAWNSPLHF

j_call: TRBJ2-2
v_call: TRBV7-9
cdr3_aa: CASSLGTGQTGELFF

j_call: TRBJ2-2
v_call: TRBV10-3
cdr3_aa: CAISDPTGLIRNTGELFF

j_call: TRBJ2-2
v_call: TRBV3-1/TRBV3-2
cdr3_aa: CASSPHSSGGVNTGELFF

j_call: TRBJ1-6
v_call: TRBV12-5
cdr3_aa: CASGLGRQGTNISPLHF

j_call: TRBJ1-1
v_call: TRBV4-3
cdr3_aa: CASSPSPRTGVGAEAFF

j_call: TRBJ2-7
v_call: TRBV19
cdr3_aa: CASSIESGTGANEQYF

j_call: TRBJ1-1
v_call: TRBV6-5
cdr3_aa: CASSYAARGVNTEAFF

j_call: TRBJ2-3
v_call: TRBV7-3
cdr3_aa: CASSLRGSGPSTDTQYF

j_call: TRBJ2-1
v_call: TRBV10-3
cdr3_aa: CAISVQGHEQFF

j_call: TRBJ2-7
v_call: TRBV25-1
cdr3_aa: CASSESGGKVYEQYF

j_call: TRBJ1-6
v_call: TRBV12-3/TRBV12-4
cdr3_aa: CASRYRAGSPLHF

j_call: TRBJ2-1
v_call: TRBV12-3/TRBV12-4
cdr3_aa: CASTGGPGNEQFF

j_call: TRBJ1-2
v_call: TRBV7-8
cdr3_aa: CASSPAHSGGTF

j_call: TRBJ2-1
v_call: TRBV29-1
cdr3_aa: CSVDVAGVNNEQFF

j_call: TRBJ1-6
v_call: TRBV6-5
cdr3_aa: CASSLDRPGDSPLHF

j_call: TRBJ1-1
v_call: TRBV7-9
cdr3_aa: CASSRQGWTEAFF

j_call: TRBJ1-5
v_call: TRBV10-2
cdr3_aa: CATETGGASQPQHF

j_call: TRBJ2-7
v_call: TRBV2
cdr3_aa: CASIVDKFYEQYF

j_call: TRBJ1-2
v_call: TRBV7-2
cdr3_aa: CASSQPRQAPNYGYTF